This note documents a single T cell receptor (beta chain) sequence. The data originate from a study of blood T cells in healthy people across ages. The CDR3 is 16 residues long. The germline V gene encodes CDR1 LGHNA and CDR2 YNFKEQ. Unmatched junction bases numbered 7, after V lost 2 bases and J lost 6 bases. Alongside a J-beta primer mix, a sample-barcoded 5' primer served in a second PCR lasting about 7 to 11 cycles. One entry per CDR3 protein results from TCRdb running MiXCR on the 5' RACE reads. The table lists about 680,000 distinct CDR3 sequences, roughly 50% of them singletons. The chain links TRBV4-2 to TRBJ1-5; 10 bases are shared with TRBD1. The sequenced material came from blood. The TCR sequence derives from a woman aged 55 to 70 in good health. The CDR3 spells CASSQPGQGDFQPQHF. Here the CDR3 DNA reads TGTGCCAGCAGCCAACCCGGACAGGGGGATTTTCAGCCCCAGCATTTT.